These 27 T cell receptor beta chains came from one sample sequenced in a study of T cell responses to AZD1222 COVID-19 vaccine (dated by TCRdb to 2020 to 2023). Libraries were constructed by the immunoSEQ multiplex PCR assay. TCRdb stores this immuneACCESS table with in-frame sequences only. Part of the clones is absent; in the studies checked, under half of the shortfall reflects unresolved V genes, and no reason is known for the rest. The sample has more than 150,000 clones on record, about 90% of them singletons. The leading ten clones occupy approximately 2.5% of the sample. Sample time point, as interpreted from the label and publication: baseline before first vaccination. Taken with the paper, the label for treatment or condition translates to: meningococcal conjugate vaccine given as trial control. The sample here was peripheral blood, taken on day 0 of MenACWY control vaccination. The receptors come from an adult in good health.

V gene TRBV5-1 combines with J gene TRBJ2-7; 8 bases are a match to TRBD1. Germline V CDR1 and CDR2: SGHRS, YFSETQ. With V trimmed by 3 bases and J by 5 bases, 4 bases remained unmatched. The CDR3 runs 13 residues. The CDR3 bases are TGCGCCAGCAGCTCGACAGGGGCCGACGAGCAGTACTTC. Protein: CASSSTGADEQYF.

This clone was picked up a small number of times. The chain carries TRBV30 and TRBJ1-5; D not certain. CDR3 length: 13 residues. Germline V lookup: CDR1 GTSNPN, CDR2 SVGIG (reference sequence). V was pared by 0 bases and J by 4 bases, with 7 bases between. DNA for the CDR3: TGTGCCTGGAGTGTGGGAGTTAATCAGCCCCAGCATTTT. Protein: CAWSVGVNQPQHF.

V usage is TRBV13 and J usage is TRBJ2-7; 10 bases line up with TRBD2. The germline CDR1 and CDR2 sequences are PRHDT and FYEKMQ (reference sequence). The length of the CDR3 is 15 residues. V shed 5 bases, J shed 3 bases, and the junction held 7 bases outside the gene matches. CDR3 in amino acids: CASSLLGLANYEQYF. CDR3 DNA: TGTGCCAGCAGCCTCCTGGGACTAGCGAACTACGAGCAGTACTTC. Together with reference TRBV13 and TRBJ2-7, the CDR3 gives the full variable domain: AAGVIQSPRHLIKEKRETATLKCYPIPRHDTVYWYQQGPGQDPQFLISFYEKMQSDKGSIPDRFSAQQFSDYHSELNMSSLELGDSALYFCASSLLGLANYEQYFGPGTRLTVT.

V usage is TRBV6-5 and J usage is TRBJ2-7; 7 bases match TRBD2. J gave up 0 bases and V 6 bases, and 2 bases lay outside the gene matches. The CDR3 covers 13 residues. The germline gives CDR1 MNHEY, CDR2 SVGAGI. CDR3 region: CASSGGSSYEQYF. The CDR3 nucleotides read TGTGCCAGCAGCGGCGGGAGCTCCTACGAGCAGTACTTC.

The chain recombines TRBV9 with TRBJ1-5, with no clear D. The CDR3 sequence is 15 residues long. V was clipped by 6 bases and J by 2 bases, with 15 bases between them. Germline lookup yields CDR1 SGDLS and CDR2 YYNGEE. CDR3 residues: CASNLRVLGNQPQHF. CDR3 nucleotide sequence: TGTGCCAGCAACCTTAGAGTGTTGGGCAATCAGCCCCAGCATTTT.

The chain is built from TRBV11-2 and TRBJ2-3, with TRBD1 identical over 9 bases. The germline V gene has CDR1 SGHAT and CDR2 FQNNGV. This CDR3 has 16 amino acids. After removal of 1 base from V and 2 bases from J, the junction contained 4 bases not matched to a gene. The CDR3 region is CASSLGQGEVTDTQYF. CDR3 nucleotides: TGTGCCAGCAGCTTAGGACAGGGGGAGGTCACAGATACGCAGTATTTT.

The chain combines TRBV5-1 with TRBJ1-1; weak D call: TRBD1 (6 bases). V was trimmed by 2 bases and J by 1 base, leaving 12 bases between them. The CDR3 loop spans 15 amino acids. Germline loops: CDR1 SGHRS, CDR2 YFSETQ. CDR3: CASSLRGQSNTEAFF. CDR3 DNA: TGCGCCAGCAGCTTACGAGGACAGTCGAACACTGAAGCTTTCTTT.

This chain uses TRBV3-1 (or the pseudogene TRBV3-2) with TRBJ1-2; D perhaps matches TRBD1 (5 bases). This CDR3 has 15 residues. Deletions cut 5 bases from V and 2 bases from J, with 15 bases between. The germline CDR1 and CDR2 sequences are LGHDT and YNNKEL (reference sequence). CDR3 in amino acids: CASSYQWDGNYGYTF. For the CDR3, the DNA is TGTGCCAGCAGCTACCAATGGGACGGAAACTATGGCTACACCTTC.

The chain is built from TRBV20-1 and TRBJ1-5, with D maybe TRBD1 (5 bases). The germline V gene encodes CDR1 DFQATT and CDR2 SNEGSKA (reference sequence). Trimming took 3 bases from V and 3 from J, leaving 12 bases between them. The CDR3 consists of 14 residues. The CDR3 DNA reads TGCAGTGCTAGTGAGGGGTTTTCCAATCAGCCCCAGCATTTT. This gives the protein CSASEGFSNQPQHF.

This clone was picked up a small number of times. The DNA of the CDR3 is TGTGCCAGCAGTTCCCGAAGGACTAGCGGATACAATGAGCAGTTCTTC. Translating it yields CASSSRRTSGYNEQFF. The chain links TRBV28 to TRBJ2-1, with 10 bases matching TRBD2. J was trimmed by 4 bases and V by 4 bases; bases with no gene match: 7. The CDR3 consists of 16 residues. CDR1 is MDHEN and CDR2 is SYDVKM in the germline V gene. Combining the CDR3 with reference TRBV28 and TRBJ2-1 gives the whole variable domain DVKVTQSSRYLVKRTGEKVFLECVQDMDHENMFWYRQDPGLGLRLIYFSYDVKMKEKGDIPEGYSVSREKKERFSLILESASTNQTSMYLCASSSRRTSGYNEQFFGPGTRLTVL.

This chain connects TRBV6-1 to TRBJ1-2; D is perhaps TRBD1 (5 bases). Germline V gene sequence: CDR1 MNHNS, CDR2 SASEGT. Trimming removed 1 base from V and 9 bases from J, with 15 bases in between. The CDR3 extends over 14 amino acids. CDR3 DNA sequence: TGTGCCAGCAGTGAAGGGGGCACCTATCGTCGCTACACCTTC. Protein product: CASSEGGTYRRYTF.

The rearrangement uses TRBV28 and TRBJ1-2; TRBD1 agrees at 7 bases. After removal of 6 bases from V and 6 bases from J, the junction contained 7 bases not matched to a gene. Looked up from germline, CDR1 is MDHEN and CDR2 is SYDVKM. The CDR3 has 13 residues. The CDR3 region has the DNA TGTGCCAGCAGCCTCGACAGGGCCAATGGCTACACCTTC. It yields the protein CASSLDRANGYTF.

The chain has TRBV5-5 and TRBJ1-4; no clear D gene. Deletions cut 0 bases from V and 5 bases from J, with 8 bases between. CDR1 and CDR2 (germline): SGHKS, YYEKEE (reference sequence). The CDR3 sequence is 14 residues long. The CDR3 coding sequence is TGTGCCAGCAGCTTGGTAGTGCTCAATGAAAAACTGTTTTTT. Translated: CASSLVVLNEKLFF.

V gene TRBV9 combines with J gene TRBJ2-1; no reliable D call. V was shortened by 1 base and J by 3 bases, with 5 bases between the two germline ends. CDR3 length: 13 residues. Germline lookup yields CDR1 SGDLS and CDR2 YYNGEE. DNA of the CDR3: TGTGCCAGCAGCGTATGGGGCTACAATGAGCAGTTCTTC. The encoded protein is CASSVWGYNEQFF.

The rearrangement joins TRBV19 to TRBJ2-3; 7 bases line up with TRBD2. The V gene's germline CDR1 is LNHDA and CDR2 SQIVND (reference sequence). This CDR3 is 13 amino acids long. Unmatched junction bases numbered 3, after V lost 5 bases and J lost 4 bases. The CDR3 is CASSWGGADTQYF. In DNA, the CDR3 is TGTGCCAGTAGTTGGGGAGGGGCAGATACGCAGTATTTT.

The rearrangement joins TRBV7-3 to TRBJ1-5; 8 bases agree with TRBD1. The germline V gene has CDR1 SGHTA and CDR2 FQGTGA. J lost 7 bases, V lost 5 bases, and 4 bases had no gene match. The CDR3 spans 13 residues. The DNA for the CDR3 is TGTGCCAGCAGCCAAGGACAGGGACAGCCCCAGCATTTT. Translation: CASSQGQGQPQHF.

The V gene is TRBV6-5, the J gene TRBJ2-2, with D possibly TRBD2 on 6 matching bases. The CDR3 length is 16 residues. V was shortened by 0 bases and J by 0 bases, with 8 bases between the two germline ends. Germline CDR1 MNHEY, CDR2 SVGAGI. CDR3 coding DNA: TGTGCCAGCAGTTACTCGCGGGGCGCGAACACCGGGGAGCTGTTTTTT. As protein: CASSYSRGANTGELFF.

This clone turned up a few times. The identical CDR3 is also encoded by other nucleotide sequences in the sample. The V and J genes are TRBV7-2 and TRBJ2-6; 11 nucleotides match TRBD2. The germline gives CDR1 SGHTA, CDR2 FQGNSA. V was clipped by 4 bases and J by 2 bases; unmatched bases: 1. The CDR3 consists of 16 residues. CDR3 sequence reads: CASSSSGGTGANVLTF. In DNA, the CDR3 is TGTGCCAGCAGCTCTAGCGGGGGGACTGGGGCCAACGTCCTGACTTTC. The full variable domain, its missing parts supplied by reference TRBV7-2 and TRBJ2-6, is GAGVSQSPSNKVTEKGKDVELRCDPISGHTALYWYRQSLGQGLEFLIYFQGNSAPDKSGLPSDRFSAERTGGSVSTLTIQRTQQEDSAVYLCASSSSGGTGANVLTFGAGSRLTVL.

The CDR3 region has the DNA TGTGCCAGCAGTGATGACAGGGCTGGCTACACCTTC. This translates into CASSDDRAGYTF. V gene TRBV6-1 combines with J gene TRBJ1-2; 7 nucleotides line up with TRBD1. Unmatched junction bases numbered 2, after V lost 3 bases and J lost 7 bases. The CDR3 totals 12 residues. Germline CDR1 is MNHNS and CDR2 is SASEGT.

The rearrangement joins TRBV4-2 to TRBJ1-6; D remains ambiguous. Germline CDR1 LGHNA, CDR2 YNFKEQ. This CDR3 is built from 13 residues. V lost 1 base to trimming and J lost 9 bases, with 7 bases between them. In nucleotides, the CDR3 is TGTGCCAGCAGCCAAGGGGGAATTTCACCCCTCCACTTT. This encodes CASSQGGISPLHF.

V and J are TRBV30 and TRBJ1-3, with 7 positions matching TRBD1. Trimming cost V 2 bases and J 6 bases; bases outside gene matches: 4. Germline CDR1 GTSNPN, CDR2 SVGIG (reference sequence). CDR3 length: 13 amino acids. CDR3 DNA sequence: TGTGCCTGGAGTCGGGACAGCCTAAACACCATATATTTT. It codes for CAWSRDSLNTIYF.

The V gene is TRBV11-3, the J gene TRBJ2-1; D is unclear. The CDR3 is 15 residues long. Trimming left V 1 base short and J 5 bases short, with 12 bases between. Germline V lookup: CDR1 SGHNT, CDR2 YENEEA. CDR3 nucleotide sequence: TGTGCCAGCAGCTTAGGGGTCACGGTAAACAATGAGCAGTTCTTC. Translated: CASSLGVTVNNEQFF.

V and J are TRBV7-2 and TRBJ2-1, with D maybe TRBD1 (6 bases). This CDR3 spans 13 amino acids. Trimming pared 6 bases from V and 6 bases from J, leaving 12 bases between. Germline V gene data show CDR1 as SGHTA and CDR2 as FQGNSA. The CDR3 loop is CASRLRGGNEQFF. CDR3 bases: TGTGCCAGCAGATTGAGAGGGGGCAATGAGCAGTTCTTC.

This CDR3 is CASSWGLAGGASYEQYF. CDR3 nucleotide sequence: TGCGCCAGCAGCTGGGGACTAGCGGGAGGAGCTAGCTACGAGCAGTACTTC. The chain recombines TRBV5-1 with TRBJ2-7, with 15 bases identical to TRBD2. The germline V gene has CDR1 SGHRS and CDR2 YFSETQ. The V segment lost 3 bases and the J segment 3 bases; nucleotides outside the gene matches: 7. The CDR3 length is 17 residues.

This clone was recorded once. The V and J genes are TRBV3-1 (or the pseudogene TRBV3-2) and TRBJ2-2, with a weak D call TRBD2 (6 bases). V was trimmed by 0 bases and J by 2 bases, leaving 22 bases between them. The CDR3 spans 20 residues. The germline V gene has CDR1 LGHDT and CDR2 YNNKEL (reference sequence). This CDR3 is CASSQDLTEGGAFNTGELFF. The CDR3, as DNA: TGTGCCAGCAGCCAAGATTTGACCGAGGGCGGGGCCTTTAACACCGGGGAGCTGTTTTTT.

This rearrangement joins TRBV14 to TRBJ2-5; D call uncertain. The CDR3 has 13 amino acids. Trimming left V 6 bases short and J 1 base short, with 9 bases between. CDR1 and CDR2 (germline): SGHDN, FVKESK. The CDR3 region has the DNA TGTGCCAGCAGGGGGTTGTCCCAAGAGACCCAGTACTTC. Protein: CASRGLSQETQYF. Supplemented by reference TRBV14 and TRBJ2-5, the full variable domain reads EAGVTQFPSHSVIEKGQTVTLRCDPISGHDNLYWYRRVMGKEIKFLLHFVKESKQDESGMPNNRFLAERTGGTYSTLKVQPAELEDSGVYFCASRGLSQETQYFGPGTRLLVL.

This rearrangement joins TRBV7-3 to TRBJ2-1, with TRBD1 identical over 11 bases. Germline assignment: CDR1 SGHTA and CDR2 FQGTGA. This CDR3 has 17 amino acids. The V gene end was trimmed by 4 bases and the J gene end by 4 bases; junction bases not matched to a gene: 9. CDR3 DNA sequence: TGTGCCAGCAGCTCAACCCCGGGACAGGGGGGTTACAATGAGCAGTTCTTC. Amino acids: CASSSTPGQGGYNEQFF. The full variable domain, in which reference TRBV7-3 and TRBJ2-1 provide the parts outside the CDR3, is GAGVSQTPSNKVTEKGKYVELRCDPISGHTALYWYRQSLGQGPEFLIYFQGTGAADDSGLPNDRFFAVRPEGSVSTLKIQRTERGDSAVYLCASSSTPGQGGYNEQFFGPGTRLTVL.